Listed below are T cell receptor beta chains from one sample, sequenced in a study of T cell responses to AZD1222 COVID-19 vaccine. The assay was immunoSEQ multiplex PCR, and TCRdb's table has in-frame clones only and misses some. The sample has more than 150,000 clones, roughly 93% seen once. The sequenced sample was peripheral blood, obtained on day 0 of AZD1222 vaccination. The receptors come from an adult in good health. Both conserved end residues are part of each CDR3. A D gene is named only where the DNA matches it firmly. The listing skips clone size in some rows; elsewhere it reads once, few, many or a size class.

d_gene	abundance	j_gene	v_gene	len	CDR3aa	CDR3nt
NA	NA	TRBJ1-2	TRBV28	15	CASSSPTGLGYGYTF	TGTGCCAGCAGTAGCCCCACAGGGCTGGGCTATGGCTACACCTTC
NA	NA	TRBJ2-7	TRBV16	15	CASSQSARDSYEQYF	TGTGCCAGCAGCCAATCTGCCAGGGACTCCTACGAGCAGTACTTC
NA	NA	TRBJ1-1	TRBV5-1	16	CASSLDSGLANTEAFF	TGCGCCAGCAGCTTGGACTCAGGGTTGGCGAACACTGAAGCTTTCTTT
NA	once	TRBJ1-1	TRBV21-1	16	CASIQVGEGARTEAFF	NA
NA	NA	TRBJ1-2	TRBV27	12	CASSEKGYGYTF	TGTGCCAGCAGTGAAAAGGGGTATGGCTACACCTTC
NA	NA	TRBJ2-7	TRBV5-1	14	CASSLGVFSYEQYF	TGCGCCAGCAGCTTGGGGGTGTTTTCCTACGAGCAGTACTTC
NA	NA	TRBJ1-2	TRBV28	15	CASSAQGRANYGYTF	TGTGCCAGCAGTGCCCAGGGGCGCGCTAACTATGGCTACACCTTC
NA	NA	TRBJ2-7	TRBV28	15	CASSLVGVGGYEQYF	TGTGCCAGCAGTTTGGTGGGAGTGGGGGGATACGAGCAGTACTTC
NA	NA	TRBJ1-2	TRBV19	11	CASSIGGGYTF	TGTGCCAGTAGTATCGGCGGGGGCTACACCTTC
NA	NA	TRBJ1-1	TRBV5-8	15	CASSLSRQGGTEAFF	TGTGCCAGCAGCTTGTCGAGGCAGGGAGGCACTGAAGCTTTCTTT
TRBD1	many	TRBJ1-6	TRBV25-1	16	CASRPSRTGGNSPLHF	TGTGCCAGCAGACCCAGCCGGACAGGCGGTAATTCACCCCTCCACTTT
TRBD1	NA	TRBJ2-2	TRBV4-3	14	CASSQDQGAGELFF	TGCGCCAGCAGCCAAGATCAGGGGGCCGGGGAGCTGTTTTTT
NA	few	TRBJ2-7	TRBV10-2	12	CASSEGVYEQYF	TGCGCCAGCAGTGAAGGAGTCTACGAGCAGTACTTC
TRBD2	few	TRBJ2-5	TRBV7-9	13	CASNPGGGETQYF	TGTGCCAGCAACCCGGGGGGTGGCGAGACCCAGTACTTC
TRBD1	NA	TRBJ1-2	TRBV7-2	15	CASSWRTGSNYGYTF	TGTGCCAGCAGCTGGCGGACAGGGTCTAACTATGGCTACACCTTC
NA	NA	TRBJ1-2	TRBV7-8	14	CASSRISLGAGYTF	TGTGCCAGCAGCCGAATATCGTTGGGTGCTGGCTACACCTTC
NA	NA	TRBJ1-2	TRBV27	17	CASSSRLGGEWDYGYTF	TGTGCCAGCAGTTCTCGGCTAGGGGGGGAGTGGGACTATGGCTACACCTTC
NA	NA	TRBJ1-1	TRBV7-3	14	CASSLLGGTTEAFF	TGTGCCAGCAGCCTCCTAGGGGGGACCACTGAAGCTTTCTTT
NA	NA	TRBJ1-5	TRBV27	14	CASSLGGSNQPQHF	TGTGCCAGCAGTTTGGGGGGGAGCAATCAGCCCCAGCATTTT
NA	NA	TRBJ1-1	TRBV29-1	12	CSVEKGATEAFF	TGCAGCGTTGAAAAAGGGGCCACTGAAGCTTTCTTT
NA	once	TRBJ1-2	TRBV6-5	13	CATTSDTINGYTF	TGTGCCACCACCAGCGATACAATCAATGGCTACACCTTC
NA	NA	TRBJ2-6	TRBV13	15	CASRHGSSGANVLTF	TGTGCCAGCAGGCACGGGTCCTCTGGGGCCAACGTCCTGACTTTC
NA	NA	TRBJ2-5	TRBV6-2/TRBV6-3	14	CASSTWTRQETQYF	TGTGCCAGCAGTACCTGGACACGACAAGAGACCCAGTACTTC
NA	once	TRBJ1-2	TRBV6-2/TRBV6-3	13	CASSYSTNYGYTF	TGTGCCAGCAGTTACTCGACTAACTATGGCTACACCTTC
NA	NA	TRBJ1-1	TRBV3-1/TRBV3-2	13	CASRLRGSTEAFF	TGTGCCAGCAGGCTCCGGGGTAGCACTGAAGCTTTCTTT
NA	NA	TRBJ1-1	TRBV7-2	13	CASSLFYSTEAFF	TGTGCCAGCAGCTTATTCTACAGCACTGAAGCTTTCTTT
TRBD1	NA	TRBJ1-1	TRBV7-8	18	CASSLTGGGVQMNTEAFF	TGTGCCAGCAGCCTAACAGGGGGCGGGGTTCAAATGAACACTGAAGCTTTCTTT